The 21 T cell receptor beta chains below were found in one sample sequenced in a study of blood T cell repertoires in COVID-19. Data came from immunoSEQ multiplex PCR; TCRdb stores just in-frame clones and leaves some out. Of around 130,000 clones listed, approximately 83% were seen once; the top ten hold 9.5% to 10%. The sample consisted of peripheral blood. These receptors originate from a man in his forties with active or convalescent COVID-19.

The chain carries TRBV7-3 and TRBJ2-1; D possibly corresponds to TRBD1 (6 bases). V was shortened by 5 bases and J by 8 bases, with 16 bases between the two germline ends. CDR1 is SGHTA, CDR2 FQGTGA, per germline. The CDR3 has 14 residues. The chain's CDR3 is CASSPRQEDHEQFF. The CDR3 coding sequence is TGTGCCAGCAGCCCTCGACAGGAAGACCATGAGCAGTTCTTC. The complete variable domain, with remaining parts taken from reference TRBV7-3 and TRBJ2-1, reads GAGVSQTPSNKVTEKGKYVELRCDPISGHTALYWYRQSLGQGPEFLIYFQGTGAADDSGLPNDRFFAVRPEGSVSTLKIQRTERGDSAVYLCASSPRQEDHEQFFGPGTRLTVL.

V usage is TRBV6-2 or TRBV6-3 and J usage is TRBJ1-3; a weak D match, TRBD1 (6 bases). Trimming left V 5 bases short and J 0 bases short, with 11 bases between. This CDR3 comprises 15 residues. Per germline, CDR1 MNHEY and CDR2 SVGEGT. CDR3 nucleotide sequence: TGTGCCAGCAGTCGGACAGCTTACTCTGGAAACACCATATATTTT. Its protein product is CASSRTAYSGNTIYF.

The chain employs TRBV5-6 and TRBJ2-5; tentatively, D is TRBD2 (5 bases). Per germline, CDR1 SGHDT and CDR2 YYEEEE. There are 17 residues in the CDR3. Trimming removed 0 bases at V and 2 bases at J, with 17 bases between. CDR3 sequence reads: CASSLEISAGKQETQYF. The CDR3 DNA follows: TGTGCCAGCAGCTTGGAGATTAGCGCGGGCAAACAAGAGACCCAGTACTTC.

The rearrangement uses TRBV7-2 and TRBJ1-2, with D unclear. Trimming stripped 0 bases from V and 5 bases from J, with 4 bases between. Germline CDR1 reads SGHTA; CDR2 reads FQGNSA. The CDR3 totals 12 residues. In nucleotides, the CDR3 is TGTGCCAGCAGCTTAGCTCTGTATGGCTACACCTTC. This sequence encodes CASSLALYGYTF.

The V and J genes are TRBV6-5 and TRBJ1-4; no reliable D call. V lost 6 bases and J lost 8, with 16 bases in between. This CDR3 is built from 14 residues. The germline V gene has CDR1 MNHEY and CDR2 SVGAGI. Here the CDR3 reads CASRPTQDGEKLFF. CDR3 DNA sequence: TGTGCCAGCAGGCCGACACAAGACGGCGAAAAACTGTTTTTT.

V gene TRBV4-3 combines with J gene TRBJ1-3; D is perhaps TRBD1 (5 bases). V lost 0 bases, J lost 0 bases, and 24 bases lay in between. The CDR3 covers 21 residues. The germline V gene has CDR1 LGHNA and CDR2 YSLEER. The DNA of the CDR3 is TGCGCCAGCAGCCAAGATTGGGGCGGTTTGAAGAGGCTGACCTCTGGAAACACCATATATTTT. Its protein product is CASSQDWGGLKRLTSGNTIYF.

In this sample, this clone turned up a few times. The rearrangement uses TRBV9 and TRBJ2-3; 12 nucleotides agree with TRBD1. V shed 7 bases and J 5 bases; nucleotides not matched to a gene: 5. Germline V gives CDR1 SGDLS, CDR2 YYNGEE. This CDR3 has 14 residues. The CDR3 DNA reads as TGTGCCAGCGCCGGGACAGGGGGCGTAGATACGCAGTATTTT. Its protein product is CASAGTGGVDTQYF.

J is TRBJ1-5 and V is TRBV6-5, with 8 bases that match TRBD1. CDR1 is MNHEY and CDR2 is SVGAGI in the germline V gene. V lost 5 bases, J lost 4 bases, and 7 bases stayed unmatched. The CDR3 runs 15 residues. CDR3 sequence: CASSPDREGNQPQHF. CDR3 bases: TGTGCCAGCAGTCCGGACAGGGAGGGAAATCAGCCCCAGCATTTT.

The chain recombines TRBV10-3 with TRBJ2-1, with 11 nucleotides matching TRBD1. The CDR3 has 15 amino acids. Germline values: CDR1 ENHRY, CDR2 SYGVKD. V trimming: 7 bases; J trimming: 4 bases; junction bases outside the gene matches: 6. CDR3 residues: CAIKNGTGGYNEQFF. The CDR3 nucleotides read TGTGCCATCAAAAACGGGACAGGGGGATACAATGAGCAGTTCTTC.

This chain joins TRBV2 and TRBJ2-7, with D possibly matching TRBD2 (6 bases). V was pared by 8 bases and J by 7 bases, with 21 bases between. Germline loops: CDR1 SNHLY, CDR2 FYNNEI. The CDR3 has 14 residues. DNA for the CDR3: TGTGCCAGCGGCAACGGCGGGACCCTTGGGGAGCAGTACTTC. Protein product: CASGNGGTLGEQYF.

The genes are TRBV7-9 and TRBJ1-1; a possible D gene is TRBD1 (6 bases). The CDR3 is made up of 16 amino acids. Germline-derived CDR1 and CDR2 are SEHNR and FQNEAQ (reference sequence). V gave up 5 bases and J gave up 6 bases, with 22 bases separating them. The CDR3 loop is CASSLGGGRVPPEAFF. CDR3 nucleotide sequence: TGTGCCAGCAGCCTAGGGGGGGGGCGAGTACCCCCTGAAGCTTTCTTT.

The chain is built from TRBV18 and TRBJ1-2; a weak D match, TRBD1 (6 bases). The CDR3 sequence is 14 residues long. V was pared by 6 bases and J by 6 bases, with 17 bases between. Germline V gene sequence: CDR1 KGHSH, CDR2 LQKENI. CDR3 residues: CASSLGQISDGYTF. The CDR3 region has the DNA TGTGCCAGCTCCCTCGGACAGATAAGCGATGGCTACACCTTC.

The sample holds one count of this clone. The rearrangement links TRBV4-3 to TRBJ1-4, with D possibly matching TRBD1 (6 bases). Trimming took 0 bases from V and 7 from J, leaving 15 bases between them. Germline-derived CDR1 and CDR2 are LGHNA and YSLEER. This CDR3 is 16 amino acids long. The CDR3 loop is CASSQDQAGVGEKLFF. In DNA form, the CDR3 reads TGCGCCAGCAGCCAAGATCAAGCAGGGGTGGGTGAAAAACTGTTTTTT.

The chain combines TRBV19 with TRBJ2-5; 8 nucleotides line up with TRBD2. The CDR3 sequence is 17 residues long. Germline assignment: CDR1 LNHDA and CDR2 SQIVND (reference sequence). Trimming took 2 bases from V and 0 from J; bases not matched to a gene: 8. The CDR3 DNA reads as TGTGCCAGTAGTATATCTTTGTCGGGGGGGTACCAAGAGACCCAGTACTTC. Encoded protein: CASSISLSGGYQETQYF.

The gene calls are TRBV25-1 and TRBJ2-5; the match to TRBD1 covers 9 bases. The CDR3 contains 14 residues. The J segment lost 1 base and the V segment lost 4 bases, leaving 1 base of the junction unmatched. Germline CDR1 reads MGHDK; CDR2 reads SYGVNS. CDR3: CASSGDRAQETQYF. In DNA, the CDR3 is TGTGCCAGCAGTGGGGACAGGGCCCAAGAGACCCAGTACTTC.

This clone was observed a few times. V is TRBV30 and J is TRBJ2-7; unclear D gene. Looked up from germline, CDR1 is GTSNPN and CDR2 is SVGIG (reference sequence). The CDR3 has 13 amino acids. Trimming left V 0 bases short and J 3 bases short, with 9 bases between. The CDR3: CAWSVGGNYEQYF. CDR3 bases: TGTGCCTGGAGTGTCGGCGGCAACTACGAGCAGTACTTC.

The CDR3 DNA sequence: TGTGCCAGCAGCCAAGACGGAGCGGGGGCTCCCGCGAACACCGGGGAGCTGTTTTTT. Its translation: CASSQDGAGAPANTGELFF. This rearrangement joins TRBV3-1 (or the pseudogene TRBV3-2) to TRBJ2-2; 8 bases match TRBD2. J was trimmed by 0 bases and V by 0 bases; bases with no gene match: 9. CDR1 and CDR2 (germline): LGHDT, YNNKEL (reference sequence). This CDR3 is 19 amino acids long.

The chain employs TRBV5-1 and TRBJ2-3; a possible D gene is TRBD1 (6 bases). CDR3 length equals 16 residues. Germline V lookup: CDR1 SGHRS, CDR2 YFSETQ. The V end was cut by 4 bases, the J end by 4 bases, with 19 bases between. CDR3 sequence reads: CASSPVGQRGADTQYF. In nucleotides, the CDR3 is TGCGCCAGCAGCCCCGTCGGACAGAGGGGAGCAGATACGCAGTATTTT.

As for this clone: The junction shows a germline mismatch at one end, possibly a read error. The rearrangement links TRBV18 to TRBJ1-4, with D perhaps matching TRBD1 (5 bases). Per the germline V gene, CDR1 is KGHSH and CDR2 is LQKENI. The CDR3 runs 16 residues. This chain's CDR3 is CASSPRKEQANEKLFF. The CDR3, as DNA: TGTGCCAGCTCCCCACGGAAAGAACAGGCCAATGAAAAACTGTTTTTT.

This chain joins TRBV6-6 and TRBJ2-7, with D perhaps matching TRBD1 (8 bases). Trimming removed 7 bases at V and 2 bases at J, with 18 bases between. The CDR3 extends over 15 amino acids. Germline values: CDR1 MNHNY, CDR2 SVGAGI (reference sequence). CDR3 sequence reads: CASTPQGGPPYEQYF. CDR3 nucleotides: TGTGCCAGCACCCCACAGGGGGGGCCACCCTACGAGCAGTACTTC.

The chain couples TRBV6-6 to TRBJ2-5; D is ambiguous. CDR1 and CDR2 from the germline V gene are MNHNY and SVGAGI (reference sequence). V lost 2 bases, J lost 4 bases, and 2 bases lay in between. The CDR3 is 11 amino acids. CDR3 bases: TGTGCCAGCAGTTACCTAGAGACCCAGTACTTC. Its translation is CASSYLETQYF.